The 5 T cell receptor beta chains given below trace back to one sample, sequenced in a study of beta chain features in type 1 diabetes. TCRB transcripts that were expressed got sequenced, as all of the isolated RNA had been reverse transcribed. Assay: immunoSEQ multiplex PCR; the TCRdb copy retains only in-frame clones and omits some. The data hold around 280,000 clones, with under 8.5% observed a single time. Material for sequencing was central memory CD4+ T cells from blood. Receptors were obtained from a woman aged 18-35 years in good health.

This clone has at least ten counts. V gene TRBV10-3 combines with J gene TRBJ2-2, with 8 bases lining up with TRBD2. With 8 bases clipped from V and 6 bases from J, the junction kept 11 bases outside the gene matches. Germline values: CDR1 ENHRY, CDR2 SYGVKD. There are 15 residues in the CDR3. Written as DNA, the CDR3 is TGTGCCATCTCGGGGACCGGAGCGGGAGCCGGGGAGCTGTTTTTT. This encodes CAISGTGAGAGELFF.

V usage is TRBV7-2 and J usage is TRBJ2-1; the match to TRBD2 covers 13 bases. V dropped 4 bases and J dropped 6; count of bases not matched to a gene: 3. CDR1 and CDR2 (germline): SGHTA, FQGNSA. The length of the CDR3 is 15 residues. The CDR3 region has the DNA TGTGCCAGCAGCTCGGGACTAGCGGGAATCAATGAGCAGTTCTTC. Translation: CASSSGLAGINEQFF.

This clone was seen a handful of times. V is TRBV5-4 and J is TRBJ1-5; D is undetermined. Germline V gene lookup returns CDR1 SGHNT and CDR2 YYREEE (reference sequence). The CDR3 extends over 12 amino acids. V was trimmed by 2 bases and J by 5 bases, leaving 5 bases between them. CDR3 loop: CASSLDHQPQHF. The CDR3 nucleotides read TGTGCCAGCAGCTTAGATCATCAGCCCCAGCATTTT.

J is TRBJ1-5 and V is TRBV6-5, with D maybe TRBD1 (5 bases). The CDR3 extends over 15 amino acids. V was shortened by 6 bases and J by 1 base, with 13 bases between the two germline ends. The V gene's germline CDR1 is MNHEY and CDR2 SVGAGI. The DNA for the CDR3 is TGTGCCAGCAGGCGGGGGTCGGGGAGCAATCAGCCCCAGCATTTT. Translation gives CASRRGSGSNQPQHF.

This clone was observed a handful of times. The chain joins TRBV7-2 to TRBJ2-3; 8 bases line up with TRBD1. V was clipped by 5 bases and J by 3 bases; unmatched bases: 10. The CDR3 is 16 residues long. The germline V gene has CDR1 SGHTA and CDR2 FQGNSA. CDR3 nucleotide sequence: TGTGCCAGCAGCCTCAACGCAGGGGGCGCGACAGATACGCAGTATTTT. It specifies CASSLNAGGATDTQYF.